This entry lists 29 T cell receptor beta chains sequenced from one sample in a study of blood T cell repertoires in COVID-19. Assay used: immunoSEQ multiplex PCR; TCRdb lists only in-frame clones, some missing. The data show more than 250,000 clones, with less than 90% seen just once and 3.5% to 5.5% held by the top ten. The sample taken for sequencing was peripheral blood. The receptors were gathered from a man aged 55 to 70 who had recovered from COVID-19.

A note on this clone: This CDR3 is also generated by other DNA sequences in the sample. This rearrangement joins TRBV10-3 to TRBJ1-1; maybe TRBD1 (5 bases). CDR3 size: 13 residues. Germline V gene sequence: CDR1 ENHRY, CDR2 SYGVKD. V was clipped by 4 bases and J by 2 bases, with 8 bases between them. CDR3 loop: CAISAQGNTEAFF. The CDR3 nucleotides are TGTGCCATCAGTGCCCAGGGAAACACTGAAGCTTTCTTT.

This chain uses TRBV29-1 with TRBJ2-4, with D hard to call. In germline, CDR1 is SQVTM, CDR2 ANQGSEA. CDR3 length: 15 amino acids. V was pared by 3 bases and J by 3 bases, with 15 bases between. The CDR3 nucleotides read TGCAGCGTTGATAGCTCGGAATCGGGCAAAAACATTCAGTACTTC. Its protein is CSVDSSESGKNIQYF.

This chain joins TRBV14 and TRBJ1-3; 7 bases match TRBD1. The CDR3 has 14 amino acids. Unmatched junction bases numbered 4, after V lost 4 bases and J lost 4 bases. Germline V CDR1 and CDR2: SGHDN, FVKESK. The DNA of the CDR3 is TGTGCCAGCAGCCGACAGGGAGGCGGAAACACCATATATTTT. Amino acid sequence: CASSRQGGGNTIYF.

The CDR3 is CASSYRGGYEQYF. CDR3 DNA: TGTGCCAGCAGTTACAGGGGCGGCTACGAGCAGTACTTC. The rearrangement joins TRBV6-5 to TRBJ2-7; possibly TRBD1 for D (5 bases). CDR3 length equals 13 residues. Germline loops: CDR1 MNHEY, CDR2 SVGAGI. The V end lost 2 bases, the J end lost 3 bases, and 8 bases lay between the germline ends.

The rearrangement uses TRBV7-6 and TRBJ2-1, with a tentative D call TRBD1 (6 bases). Germline lookup yields CDR1 SGHVS and CDR2 FNYEAQ. The CDR3 has 16 amino acids. Deletions cut 1 base from V and 8 bases from J, with 18 bases between. CDR3 nucleotide sequence: TGTGCCAGCAGCTTAGGGGGGCCGAGTGGTTGGGATGAGCAGTTCTTC. Its translation: CASSLGGPSGWDEQFF.

The chain has TRBV21-1 and TRBJ2-7; the table calls TRBD1, which could not be checked here. TRBV21-1 is designated a pseudogene. This CDR3 has 16 amino acids. The CDR3 reads CASSKASGTGVDEQYF. In DNA, the CDR3 is TGTGCCAGCAGCAAAGCATCCGGGACAGGGGTCGACGAGCAGTACTTC.

This chain links TRBV4-2 with TRBJ2-3, with D tentatively TRBD2 (5 bases). The germline V gene has CDR1 LGHNA and CDR2 YNFKEQ. CDR3 length equals 15 residues. Trimming left V 3 bases short and J 4 bases short, with 14 bases between. The CDR3 coding sequence is TGTGCCAGCAGCCAGAACCGGGCCGGGGCAGATACGCAGTATTTT. Amino acid sequence: CASSQNRAGADTQYF.

The rearrangement links TRBV2 to TRBJ1-5, with 7 nucleotides matching TRBD1. The junction had 7 bases not matched to a gene; V was cut back by 7 bases and J by 1 base. The CDR3 sequence is 15 residues long. CDR1 SNHLY and CDR2 FYNNEI come from the germline V gene. The CDR3 is CASTRQGQSNQPQHF. The CDR3 region has the DNA TGTGCCAGCACCCGACAGGGACAGAGCAATCAGCCCCAGCATTTT.

This chain connects TRBV19 to TRBJ2-4; the match to TRBD1 covers 8 bases. Germline loops: CDR1 LNHDA, CDR2 SQIVND (reference sequence). With 7 bases clipped from V and 6 bases from J, the junction kept 11 bases outside the gene matches. This CDR3 has 15 residues. The CDR3, as DNA: TGTGCCAGTACGGCGGGGACAGGCTCTGGAAACATTCAGTACTTC. It encodes CASTAGTGSGNIQYF. The full variable domain, completed using reference TRBV19 and TRBJ2-4, is DGGITQSPKYLFRKEGQNVTLSCEQNLNHDAMYWYRQDPGQGLRLIYYSQIVNDFQKGDIAEGYSVSREKKESFPLTVTSAQKNPTAFYLCASTAGTGSGNIQYFGAGTRLSVL.

The J gene is TRBJ1-2, the V gene TRBV4-2; D is undetermined. The germline V gene has CDR1 LGHNA and CDR2 YNFKEQ. CDR3 length: 15 residues. V shed 0 bases and J shed 2 bases, with 10 bases lying between them. The CDR3 loop is CASSQERAGNYGYTF. As DNA, the CDR3 is TGTGCCAGCAGCCAAGAAAGAGCGGGAAACTATGGCTACACCTTC.

This chain connects TRBV2 to TRBJ2-7; 9 bases fit TRBD1. CDR1 and CDR2 (germline): SNHLY, FYNNEI. The CDR3 length is 16 residues. V lost 6 bases to trimming and J lost 5 bases; unmatched junction nucleotides: 14. The CDR3 DNA sequence: TGTGCCAGCAGATTCACAGGGGGCGGGACGGGAGACGAGCAGTACTTC. This sequence encodes CASRFTGGGTGDEQYF.

The chain is built from TRBV20-1 and TRBJ2-5; D is perhaps TRBD2 (6 bases). In germline, CDR1 is DFQATT, CDR2 SNEGSKA (reference sequence). The CDR3 is made up of 13 amino acids. Trimming took off 3 bases at V and 3 bases at J, with 11 bases between the two ends. The CDR3 DNA reads TGCAGTGCTAGTTGGAGGGGCGAAGAGACCCAGTACTTC. The encoded protein is CSASWRGEETQYF.

This chain joins TRBV5-1 and TRBJ1-1, with 9 bases identical to TRBD1. V shed 4 bases and J 1 base; nucleotides not matched to a gene: 5. Looked up from germline, CDR1 is SGHRS and CDR2 is YFSETQ. This CDR3 has 15 amino acids. As DNA, the CDR3 is TGCGCCAGCAGCCCCCGGACAGGGGCGAACACTGAAGCTTTCTTT. It codes for CASSPRTGANTEAFF.

This clone was found many times. The chain recombines TRBV2 with TRBJ1-2; no definite D call. Trimming pared 6 bases from V and 2 bases from J, leaving 7 bases between. Germline V gene lookup returns CDR1 SNHLY and CDR2 FYNNEI. The CDR3 covers 12 residues. The CDR3 region is CASSGVNYGYTF. The CDR3 DNA reads TGTGCCAGCAGCGGGGTAAACTATGGCTACACCTTC.

CDR3 protein: CASSWNRDTGRIEYF. The CDR3 DNA reads as TGTGCCAGCAGCTGGAACCGGGACACCGGCCGGATTGAGTACTTC. J is TRBJ2-7 and V is TRBV5-4; D possibly corresponds to TRBD1 (6 bases). The CDR3 loop spans 15 amino acids. CDR1 is SGHNT, CDR2 YYREEE, per germline (reference sequence). V lost 3 bases and J lost 11, with 24 bases in between.

With regard to this clone: The sample carries other DNA sequences with the same CDR3. The rearrangement links TRBV7-2 to TRBJ2-3; D is uncertain. CDR3 length: 12 amino acids. Trimming pared 2 bases from V and 4 bases from J, leaving 4 bases between. CDR1 is SGHTA, CDR2 FQGNSA, per germline. The CDR3 spells CASSLIADTQYF. The CDR3 nucleotides read TGTGCCAGCAGCTTAATAGCAGATACGCAGTATTTT. Full variable domain (outside the CDR3, taken from reference TRBV7-2 and TRBJ2-3): GAGVSQSPSNKVTEKGKDVELRCDPISGHTALYWYRQSLGQGLEFLIYFQGNSAPDKSGLPSDRFSAERTGGSVSTLTIQRTQQEDSAVYLCASSLIADTQYFGPGTRLTVL.

This clone has just a few counts. The chain joins TRBV29-1 to TRBJ1-2; D gene uncertain. Germline CDR1 reads SQVTM; CDR2 reads ANQGSEA. The CDR3 runs 12 residues. Trimming took off 5 bases at V and 3 bases at J, with 10 bases between the two ends. This CDR3 is CSVWGGDYGYTF. CDR3 bases: TGCAGCGTTTGGGGAGGCGACTATGGCTACACCTTC.

The chain recombines TRBV7-2 with TRBJ2-2; a possible D gene is TRBD2 (6 bases). V lost 4 bases to trimming and J lost 15 bases, with 15 bases between them. The CDR3 has 12 residues. Germline V lookup: CDR1 SGHTA, CDR2 FQGNSA. The CDR3 nucleotides are TGTGCCAGCAGCTGGGATGTGGGGGGTATGTTTTTT. Translating it yields CASSWDVGGMFF.

The J gene is TRBJ1-2, the V gene TRBV5-1; D uncertain. CDR3 length: 13 residues. V lost 2 bases and J 3 bases, leaving 8 bases between the germline ends. The germline gives CDR1 SGHRS, CDR2 YFSETQ. The CDR3 loop reads CASSFGTDYGYTF. The CDR3 DNA reads as TGCGCCAGCAGCTTTGGCACAGACTATGGCTACACCTTC.

The rearrangement joins TRBV4-2 to TRBJ1-4, with 9 bases fitting TRBD1. The CDR3 has 18 amino acids. J gave up 2 bases and V 2 bases, and 9 bases lay outside the gene matches. Looked up from germline, CDR1 is LGHNA and CDR2 is YNFKEQ. The CDR3 protein is CASSQPTGGARTNEKLFF. The CDR3 DNA reads TGTGCCAGCAGCCAACCAACAGGGGGCGCGAGGACTAATGAAAAACTGTTTTTT.

This clone showed up just a few times. J is TRBJ2-6 and V is TRBV5-4; D might be TRBD2 (5 bases). The CDR3 loop spans 15 amino acids. V was shortened by 6 bases and J by 0 bases, with 10 bases between the two germline ends. CDR1 SGHNT and CDR2 YYREEE come from the germline V gene (reference sequence). CDR3 region: CASTPGSSGANVLTF. The DNA for the CDR3 is TGTGCCAGCACCCCGGGGAGCTCTGGGGCCAACGTCCTGACTTTC.

The rearrangement links TRBV7-9 to TRBJ2-5, with 9 bases that match TRBD2. The germline CDR1 and CDR2 sequences are SEHNR and FQNEAQ (reference sequence). Unmatched junction bases numbered 6, after V lost 5 bases and J lost 2 bases. The CDR3 has 15 residues. CDR3 nucleotides: TGTGCCAGCAGCCCCGCGGCGGGGGGGCAAGAGACCCAGTACTTC. It is translated as CASSPAAGGQETQYF.

This rearrangement joins TRBV18 to TRBJ2-7; TRBD1 matches at 7 bases. Trimming removed 8 bases from V and 2 bases from J; junction bases left unmatched: 6. The CDR3 is 13 amino acids. The germline gives CDR1 KGHSH, CDR2 LQKENI. The CDR3, as DNA: TGTGCCAGCAGGGGGCCCGTGGCCTACGAGCAGTACTTC. This encodes CASRGPVAYEQYF.

This rearrangement joins TRBV14 to TRBJ1-1, with D hard to call. Germline lookup yields CDR1 SGHDN and CDR2 FVKESK. This CDR3 has 15 residues. V lost 2 bases to trimming and J lost 0 bases, with 10 bases between them. As DNA, the CDR3 is TGTGCCAGCAGCCAAATGGAGAACATGAACACTGAAGCTTTCTTT. Translating gives CASSQMENMNTEAFF.

The rearrangement uses TRBV18 and TRBJ1-2; D might be TRBD1 (6 bases). The CDR3 length is 17 residues. Germline CDR1 is KGHSH and CDR2 is LQKENI. Trimming took off 0 bases at V and 2 bases at J, with 16 bases between the two ends. As DNA, the CDR3 is TGTGCCAGCTCACCACCGGGACGGATCAGGGGCAACTATGGCTACACCTTC. Its translation: CASSPPGRIRGNYGYTF.

The chain uses TRBV7-9 and TRBJ2-2, with 10 bases lining up with TRBD1. The V segment lost 7 bases and the J segment 6 bases; nucleotides outside the gene matches: 11. The CDR3 consists of 16 residues. Germline CDR1 is SEHNR and CDR2 is FQNEAQ (reference sequence). The CDR3 nucleotides are TGTGCCAGCATCCCCTTATCGGGGACAGGGGCCGGGGAGCTGTTTTTT. This sequence encodes CASIPLSGTGAGELFF.

The gene calls are TRBV30 and TRBJ2-7; 7 bases line up with TRBD2. The CDR3 runs 14 residues. The germline V gene has CDR1 GTSNPN and CDR2 SVGIG (reference sequence). V shed 0 bases, J shed 0 bases, and the junction held 2 bases outside the gene matches. In nucleotides, the CDR3 is TGTGCCTGGAGTGTCGGGGGGATCTCCTACGAGCAGTACTTC. Translated: CAWSVGGISYEQYF.

The V call is TRBV20-1, the J call TRBJ1-2; D gene uncertain. This CDR3 is built from 12 residues. Germline assignment: CDR1 DFQATT and CDR2 SNEGSKA (reference sequence). Trimming left V 3 bases short and J 2 bases short, with 7 bases between. Here the CDR3 reads CSASVPNYGYTF. CDR3 sequence (DNA): TGCAGTGCTAGTGTCCCAAACTATGGCTACACCTTC.

The chain recombines TRBV5-1 with TRBJ2-7; 10 nucleotides agree with TRBD1. The CDR3 has 15 amino acids. After removal of 6 bases from V and 3 bases from J, the junction contained 9 bases not matched to a gene. Germline CDR1 and CDR2: SGHRS and YFSETQ. CDR3 protein: CASMLGQGFSYEQYF. The CDR3 DNA follows: TGCGCCAGCATGTTGGGACAGGGGTTTAGCTACGAGCAGTACTTC.